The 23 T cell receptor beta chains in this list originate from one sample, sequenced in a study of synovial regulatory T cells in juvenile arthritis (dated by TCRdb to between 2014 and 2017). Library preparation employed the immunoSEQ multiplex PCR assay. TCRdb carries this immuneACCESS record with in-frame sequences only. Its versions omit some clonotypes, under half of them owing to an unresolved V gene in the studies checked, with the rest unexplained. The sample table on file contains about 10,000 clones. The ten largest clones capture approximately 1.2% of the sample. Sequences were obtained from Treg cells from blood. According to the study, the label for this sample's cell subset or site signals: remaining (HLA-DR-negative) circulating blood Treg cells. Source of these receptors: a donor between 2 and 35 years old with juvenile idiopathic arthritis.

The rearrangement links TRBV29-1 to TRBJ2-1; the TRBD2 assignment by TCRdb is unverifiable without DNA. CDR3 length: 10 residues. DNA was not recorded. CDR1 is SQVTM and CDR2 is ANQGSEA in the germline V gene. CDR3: CSVEERVQFF.

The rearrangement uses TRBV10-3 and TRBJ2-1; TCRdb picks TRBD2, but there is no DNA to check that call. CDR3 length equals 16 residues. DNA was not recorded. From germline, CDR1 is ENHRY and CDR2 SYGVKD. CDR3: CAIRPRREGPYNEQFF.

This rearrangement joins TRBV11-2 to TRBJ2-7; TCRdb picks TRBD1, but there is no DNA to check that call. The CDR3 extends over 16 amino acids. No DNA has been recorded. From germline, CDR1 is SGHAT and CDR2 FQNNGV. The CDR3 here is CASSLRTGQGTYEQYF.

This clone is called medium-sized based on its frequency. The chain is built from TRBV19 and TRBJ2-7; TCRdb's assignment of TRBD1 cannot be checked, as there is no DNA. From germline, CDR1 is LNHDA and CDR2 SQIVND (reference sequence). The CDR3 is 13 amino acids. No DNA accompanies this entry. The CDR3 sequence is CASSGTPYYEQYF.

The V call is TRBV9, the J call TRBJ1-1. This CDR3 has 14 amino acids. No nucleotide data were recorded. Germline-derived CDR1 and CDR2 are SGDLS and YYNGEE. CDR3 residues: CASSVEVVNTEAFF.

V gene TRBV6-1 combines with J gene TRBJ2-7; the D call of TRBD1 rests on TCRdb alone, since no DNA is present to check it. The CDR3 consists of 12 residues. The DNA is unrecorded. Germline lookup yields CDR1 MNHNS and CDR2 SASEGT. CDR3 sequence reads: CASIGRGYEQYF.

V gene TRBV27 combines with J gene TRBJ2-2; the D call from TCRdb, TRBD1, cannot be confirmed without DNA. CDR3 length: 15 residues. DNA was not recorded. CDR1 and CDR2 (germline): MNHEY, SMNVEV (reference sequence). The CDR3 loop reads CASSSGQVNTGELFF.

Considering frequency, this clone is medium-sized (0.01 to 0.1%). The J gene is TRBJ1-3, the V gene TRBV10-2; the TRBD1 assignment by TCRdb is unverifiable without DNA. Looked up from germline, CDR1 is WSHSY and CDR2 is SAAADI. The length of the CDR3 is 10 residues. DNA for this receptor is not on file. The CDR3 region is CASMGDTIYF.

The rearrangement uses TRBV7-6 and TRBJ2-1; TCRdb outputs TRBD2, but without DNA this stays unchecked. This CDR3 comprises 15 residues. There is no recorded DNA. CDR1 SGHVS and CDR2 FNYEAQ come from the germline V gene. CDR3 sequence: CASSFTSMLGNEQFF.

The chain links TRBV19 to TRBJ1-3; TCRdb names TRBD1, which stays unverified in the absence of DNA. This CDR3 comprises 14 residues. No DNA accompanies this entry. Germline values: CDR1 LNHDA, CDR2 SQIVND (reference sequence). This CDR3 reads CASSRTGQWNTIYF.

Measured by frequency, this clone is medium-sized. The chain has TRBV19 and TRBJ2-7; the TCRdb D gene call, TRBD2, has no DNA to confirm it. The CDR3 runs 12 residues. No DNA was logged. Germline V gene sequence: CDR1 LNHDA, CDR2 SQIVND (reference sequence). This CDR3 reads CATSRERYEQYF. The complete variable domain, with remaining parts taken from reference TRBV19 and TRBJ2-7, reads DGGITQSPKYLFRKEGQNVTLSCEQNLNHDAMYWYRQDPGQGLRLIYYSQIVNDFQKGDIAEGYSVSREKKESFPLTVTSAQKNPTAFYLCATSRERYEQYFGPGTRLTVT.

The CDR3 spells CASSLAASGPYEQYF. This sequence joins TRBV7-2 and TRBJ2-7; TCRdb calls TRBD2, which cannot be checked without DNA. CDR1 is SGHTA, CDR2 FQGNSA, per germline. The CDR3 has 15 amino acids. No DNA sequence was recorded.

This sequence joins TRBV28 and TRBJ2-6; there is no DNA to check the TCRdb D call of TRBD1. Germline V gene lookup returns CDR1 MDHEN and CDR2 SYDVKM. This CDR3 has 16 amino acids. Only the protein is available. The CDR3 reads CASSWAENSGANVLTF.

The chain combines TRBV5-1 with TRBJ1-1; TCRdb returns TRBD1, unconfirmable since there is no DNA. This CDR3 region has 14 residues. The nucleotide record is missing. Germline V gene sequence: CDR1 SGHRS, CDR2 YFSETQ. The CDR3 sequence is CASSKDMRSTEAFF. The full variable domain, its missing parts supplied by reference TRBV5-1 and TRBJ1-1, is KAGVTQTPRYLIKTRGQQVTLSCSPISGHRSVSWYQQTPGQGLQFLFEYFSETQRNKGNFPGRFSGRQFSNSRSEMNVSTLELGDSALYLCASSKDMRSTEAFFGQGTRLTVV.

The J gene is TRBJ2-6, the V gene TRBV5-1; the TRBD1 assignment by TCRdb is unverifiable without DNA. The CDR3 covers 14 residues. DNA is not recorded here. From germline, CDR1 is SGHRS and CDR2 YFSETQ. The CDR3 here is CASSLQGGANVLTF.

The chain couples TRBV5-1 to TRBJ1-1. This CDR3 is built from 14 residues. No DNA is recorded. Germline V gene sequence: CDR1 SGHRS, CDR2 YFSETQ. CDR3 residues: CASRKVIMNTEAFF.

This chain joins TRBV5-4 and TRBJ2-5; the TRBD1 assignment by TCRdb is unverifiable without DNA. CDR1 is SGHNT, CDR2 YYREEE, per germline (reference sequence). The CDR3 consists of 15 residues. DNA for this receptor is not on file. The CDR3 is CASSPSPQGDETQYF.

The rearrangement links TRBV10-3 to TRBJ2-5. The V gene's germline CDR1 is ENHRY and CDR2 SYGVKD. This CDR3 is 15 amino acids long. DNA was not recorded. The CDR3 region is CAISPQGRVEGTQYF.

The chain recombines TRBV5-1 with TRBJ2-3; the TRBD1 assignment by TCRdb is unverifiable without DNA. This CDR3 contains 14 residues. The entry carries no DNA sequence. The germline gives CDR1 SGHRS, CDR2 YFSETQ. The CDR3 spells CASSLGQSTDTQYF.

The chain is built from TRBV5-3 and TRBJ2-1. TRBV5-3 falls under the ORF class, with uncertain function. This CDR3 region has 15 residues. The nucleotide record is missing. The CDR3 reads CARTRAVPNYNEQFF.

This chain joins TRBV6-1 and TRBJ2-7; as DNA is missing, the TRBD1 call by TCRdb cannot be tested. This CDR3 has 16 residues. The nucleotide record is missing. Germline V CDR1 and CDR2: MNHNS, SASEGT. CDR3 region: CASSEAGAGSSYEQYF.

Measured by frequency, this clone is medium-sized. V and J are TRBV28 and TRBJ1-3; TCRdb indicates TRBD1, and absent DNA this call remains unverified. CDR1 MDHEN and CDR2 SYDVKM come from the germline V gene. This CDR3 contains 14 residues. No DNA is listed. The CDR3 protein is CASSPTGDGNTIYF.

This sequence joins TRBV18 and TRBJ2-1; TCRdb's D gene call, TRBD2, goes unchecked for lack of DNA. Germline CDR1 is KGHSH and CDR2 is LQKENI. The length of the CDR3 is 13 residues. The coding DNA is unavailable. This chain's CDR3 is CASSPVRDNEQFF.